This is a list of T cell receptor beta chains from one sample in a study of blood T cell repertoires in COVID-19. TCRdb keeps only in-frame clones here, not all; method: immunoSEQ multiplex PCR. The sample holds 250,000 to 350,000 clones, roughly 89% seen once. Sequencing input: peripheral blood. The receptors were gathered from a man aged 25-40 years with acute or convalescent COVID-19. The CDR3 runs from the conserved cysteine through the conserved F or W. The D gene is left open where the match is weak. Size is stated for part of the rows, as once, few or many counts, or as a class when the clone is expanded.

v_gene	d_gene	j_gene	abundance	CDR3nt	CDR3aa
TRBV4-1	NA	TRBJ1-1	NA	TGCGCCAGCAGCCAACGGTTTAGAGAGAAAACGAACACTGAAGCTTTCTTT	CASSQRFREKTNTEAFF
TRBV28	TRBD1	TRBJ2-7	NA	TGTGCCAGCAGTACGGGACAGAATCTCTACGAGCAGTACTTC	CASSTGQNLYEQYF
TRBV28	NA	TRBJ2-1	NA	TGTGCCATTCAGATTAACGGACAACAGTTCTTC	CAIQINGQQFF
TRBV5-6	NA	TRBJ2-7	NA	TGTGCCAGCAGCTTGAGGGGTGGTTACGAGCAGTACTTC	CASSLRGGYEQYF
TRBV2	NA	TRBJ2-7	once	TGTGCCAGCAGTCCATTCTACGAGCAGTACTTC	CASSPFYEQYF
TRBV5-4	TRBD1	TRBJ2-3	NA	TGTGCCAGCAGCTCGGACAGGTTTTCAGATACGCAGTATTTT	CASSSDRFSDTQYF
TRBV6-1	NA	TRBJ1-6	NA	TGTGCCAGCAGTGACAGGGCCCCAGCCTTCTATAATTCACCCCTCCACTTT	CASSDRAPAFYNSPLHF
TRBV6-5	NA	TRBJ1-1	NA	TGTGCCAGCAGTCGGTTGACACTGATGAACACTGAAGCTTTCTTT	CASSRLTLMNTEAFF
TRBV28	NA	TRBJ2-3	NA	TGTGCCAGCCCCTCCGCTACGAATACGCAGTATTTT	CASPSATNTQYF
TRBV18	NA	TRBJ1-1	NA	TGTGCCAGCTCACCAAACCAGGGGTACACTGAAGCTTTCTTT	CASSPNQGYTEAFF
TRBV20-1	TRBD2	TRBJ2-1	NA	TGCAGTGCTAGTAGCGGGGGGTCCTACAATGAGCAGTTCTTC	CSASSGGSYNEQFF
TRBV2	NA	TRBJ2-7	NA	TGTGCCAGCAGTGATCGGCGGCAGCAGTACTTC	CASSDRRQQYF
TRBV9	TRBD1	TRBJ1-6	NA	TGTGCCAGCAGCGAGACAGGGTTCCCTAATTCACCCCTCCACTTT	CASSETGFPNSPLHF
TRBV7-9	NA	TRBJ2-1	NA	TGTGCCAGCAGCAGTTTGTGGGGGCCCTACAATGAGCAGTTCTTC	CASSSLWGPYNEQFF
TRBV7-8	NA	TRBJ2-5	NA	TGTGCCAGCAGCTCCCGGGACTCCCAAGAGACCCAGTACTTC	CASSSRDSQETQYF
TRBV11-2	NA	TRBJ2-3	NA	TGTGCCAGCAGCTTTAATCCCCTCCGGCAGTATTTT	CASSFNPLRQYF
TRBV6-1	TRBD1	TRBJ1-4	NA	TGTGCCAGCAGTGAAAAGGGACAGGGACGAGTGGTGACTAATGAAAAACTGTTTTTT	CASSEKGQGRVVTNEKLFF
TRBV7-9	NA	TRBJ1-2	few	TGTGCCAGCAGCTCCCGTTGGGGCGCGGAGGGCTACACCTTC	CASSSRWGAEGYTF
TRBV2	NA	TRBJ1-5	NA	TGTGCCAGCAGTGAAACTAGGAATCAGCCCCAGCATTTT	CASSETRNQPQHF
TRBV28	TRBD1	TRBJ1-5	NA	TGTGCCAGCAGTACGGGACAGGGCCTAAATCAGCCCCAGCATTTT	CASSTGQGLNQPQHF
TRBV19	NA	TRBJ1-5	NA	TGTGCCAGTAGTATCGCGGCGAGCCCCCAGCATTTT	CASSIAASPQHF
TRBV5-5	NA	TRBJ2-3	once	TGTGCCAGCAGCTTTCGCCCGGGGGAGGATACGCAGTATTTT	CASSFRPGEDTQYF
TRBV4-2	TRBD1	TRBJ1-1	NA	TGTGCCAGCAGCTCCCGACAGGGGGCAGACGTTAACACTGAAGCTTTCTTT	CASSSRQGADVNTEAFF
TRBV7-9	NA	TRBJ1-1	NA	TGTGCCAGCAGCTTGGAGACAGGCATGAACACTGAAGCTTTCTTT	CASSLETGMNTEAFF
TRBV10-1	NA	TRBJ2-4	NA	TGCGCCAGCAGATCTGAGAACAGGCTAGCCAAAAACATTCAGTACTTC	CASRSENRLAKNIQYF
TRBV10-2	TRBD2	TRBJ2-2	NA	TGCGCCAGCAGTGTACTAGCGGGGGCCTATACCCTCGCCGGGGAGCTGTTTTTT	CASSVLAGAYTLAGELFF
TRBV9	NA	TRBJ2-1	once	TGTGCCAGCAGCGTAGGTCGGTCGGGTGAGCAGTTCTTC	CASSVGRSGEQFF
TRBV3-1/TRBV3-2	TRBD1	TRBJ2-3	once	TGTGCCAGCAGCCCCGGACAGGGCACAGATACGCAGTATTTT	CASSPGQGTDTQYF
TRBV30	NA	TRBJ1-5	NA	TGTGCCTGGGGGGAGACCTATCAGCCCCAGCATTTT	CAWGETYQPQHF
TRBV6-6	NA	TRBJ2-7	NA	TGTGCCAGCAGCGGGAACAACGAGCAGTACTTC	CASSGNNEQYF
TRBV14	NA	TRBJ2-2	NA	TGTGCCAGCAGCGCGGGACTCACCGGGGAGCTGTTTTTT	CASSAGLTGELFF
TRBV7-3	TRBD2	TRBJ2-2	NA	TGTGCCAGCAGCTTAATGACTAGCGGGAGGCACGGGGAGCTGTTTTTT	CASSLMTSGRHGELFF
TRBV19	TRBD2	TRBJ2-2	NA	TGTGCCAGTTCCTGGGGGAGGGAATGGGTCGGGGAGCTGTTTTTT	CASSWGREWVGELFF
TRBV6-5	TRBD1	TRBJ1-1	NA	TGTGCCAGCAGTTATGAGGGGGGTACAGGGGGCACTGAAGCTTTCTTT	CASSYEGGTGGTEAFF
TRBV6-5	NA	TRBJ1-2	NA	TGTGCCAGCAGTTCCCTTTACATTAACCCCAACTATGGCTACACCTTC	CASSSLYINPNYGYTF
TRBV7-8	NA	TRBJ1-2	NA	TGTGCCAGCAGCCCGCAGGAGACAGGTCTAGGTCCTGGCTACACCTTC	CASSPQETGLGPGYTF
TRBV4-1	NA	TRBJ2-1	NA	TGCGCCAGCAGCCAAAACCTGGACTGGTCCTACAATGAGCAGTTCTTC	CASSQNLDWSYNEQFF
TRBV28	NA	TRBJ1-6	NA	TGTGCCAGCAGTTTATCATCAGGGCTCTATAATTCACCCCTCCACTTT	CASSLSSGLYNSPLHF
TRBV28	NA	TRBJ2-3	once	TGTGCCAGCAGTTCCTCGGGTGGGGCTGGGACAGATACGCAGTATTTT	CASSSSGGAGTDTQYF
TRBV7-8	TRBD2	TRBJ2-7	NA	TGTGCCAGCAGCTTAGTGGCTAGCGGGAGTTTGTACGAGCAGTACTTC	CASSLVASGSLYEQYF
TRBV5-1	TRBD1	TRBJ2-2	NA	TGCGCCAGCAGCTTGGAAGGGGGCTTGACCGGGGAGCTGTTTTTT	CASSLEGGLTGELFF
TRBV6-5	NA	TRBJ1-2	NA	TGTGCCAGCAGCCCATATCTAGGGAGCGATGGCTACACCTTC	CASSPYLGSDGYTF